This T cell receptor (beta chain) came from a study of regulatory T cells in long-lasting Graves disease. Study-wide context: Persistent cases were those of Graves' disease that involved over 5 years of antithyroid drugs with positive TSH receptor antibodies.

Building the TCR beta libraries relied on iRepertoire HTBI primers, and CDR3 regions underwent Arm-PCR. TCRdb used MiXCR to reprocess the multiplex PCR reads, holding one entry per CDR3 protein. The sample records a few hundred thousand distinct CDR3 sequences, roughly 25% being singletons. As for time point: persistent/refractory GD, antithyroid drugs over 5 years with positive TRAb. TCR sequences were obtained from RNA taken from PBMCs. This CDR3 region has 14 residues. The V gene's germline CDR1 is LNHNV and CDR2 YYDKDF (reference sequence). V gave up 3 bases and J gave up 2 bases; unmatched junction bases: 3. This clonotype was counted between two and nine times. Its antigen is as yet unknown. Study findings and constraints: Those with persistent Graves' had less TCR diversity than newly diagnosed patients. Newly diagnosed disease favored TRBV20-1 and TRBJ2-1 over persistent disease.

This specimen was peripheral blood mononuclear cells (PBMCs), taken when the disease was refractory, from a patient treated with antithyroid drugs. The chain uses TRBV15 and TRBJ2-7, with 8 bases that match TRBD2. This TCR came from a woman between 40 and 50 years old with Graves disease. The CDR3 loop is CATSSSGIAYEQYF. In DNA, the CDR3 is TGTGCCACCAGCAGTAGCGGGATAGCCTACGAGCAGTACTTC.